This TCR beta chain was identified in a study of graft-versus-host responses after intestinal transplantation (dated by TCRdb to the early 2020s). About the full investigation: The transplants that recipients got were multivisceral, liver-intestinal, or isolated intestinal. Every recipient was given anti-thymocyte globulin induction, followed by roughly 3 years of maintenance tacrolimus and steroids. Rather than being sequenced by the commercial service, samples from three later patients were sequenced in-house on an Illumina MiSeq and processed with MiXCR. Alloreactive clones were identified by sequencing pre-transplant mixed lymphocyte reaction products and comparing these products with unstimulated pre-transplant donor and recipient T cells. The cohort enrolled 24 intestinal transplant recipients including one retransplant, and 3 patients lacking pretransplant specimens were excluded. A peak of at least 4% donor T cells among recipient peripheral blood mononuclear cells was the definition used for donor T cell macrochimerism. After intestinal transplantation, graft-versus-host and host-versus-graft alloreactive T cell clones in the graft, circulation and bone marrow were tracked using bulk TCR-beta CDR3 sequencing. Points the paper makes about the study in general: GvH clones turned up in recipient bone marrow, with some appearing earlier in ileal mucosa or blood, a pattern consistent with an intestinal mucosal origin. The relatively low number and heterogeneity of intestinal transplant patients limited the conclusions. In patients with donor T cell macrochimerism, the allografts had high GvH to HvG T cell clonal ratios. Peak levels of circulating GvH clones were associated with declines in HvG clones early after transplant.

Library construction relied on the immunoSEQ multiplex PCR assay. For most patients, genomic DNA was subjected to high-throughput TCR-beta CDR3 sequencing by Adaptive Biotechnologies. Concerning the study's data processing: Adaptive's ImmunoSEQ software supplied the TCR sequencing data for more than 15 patients, while MiXCR and VDJtools were used to process three other patients. CDR3 nucleotide sequences shared between donor and recipient were removed because their origin could not be assigned. Alloreactive clones required at least 2-fold expansion over unstimulated cells and minimum CFSE-low frequency of 0.002% (template counts) or 0.001% (read counts). Mappable clones were those detected in sequenced pre-transplant spleen, lymph node, or MLR CFSE-low populations of the donor or recipient. The cumulative frequency of alloreactive clones was calculated as a percentage of all sequences, weighted by copy number. In TCRdb, the immuneACCESS table is reduced to in-frame sequences with V and J assigned. These tables do not hold every clone; where another copy was compared, an unresolved V gene accounts for under half, and the others remain unexplained. V and J calls and clone size are as listed in that table; D and trimming were resolved from the DNA. For this sample the table gives 14,000 or so clones, of which 77% were detected only once. 3% to 4.5% of the sample goes to the ten largest clones.

With respect to this clone: Its antigen specificity is not known. Base qualities are not recorded, but no much larger clone differs from it by a single base.

The trim is 6 bases for V and 1 base for J, with a gap of 13 bases between the germline ends. Inclusive of the bounding cysteine and valine, the CDR3 is 14 residues long. The kept DNA is CDR3 alone, 42 bases in frame from the first base. Taken from the germline V gene, the CDR1 and CDR2 loops are MNHNS and SASEGT. Intraepithelial and lamina propria lymphocytes were isolated from graft specimens using dithiothreitol, EDTA incubations and collagenase D digestion. Serial intestinal graft biopsy specimens collected up to 600 days after transplant underwent bulk TCR-beta sequencing. Rearrangement joined TRBV6-1 to TRBJ2-7; no D gene is confidently identified. Sequences were derived from ileum tissue, sampled just under 28 days after intestinal transplant. The sequence was obtained from a human patient who received an intestinal transplant, so some T cells may come from the graft donor. The nucleotides read TGTGCCAGCAGCGAAAATACAGTTTCCTACGAGCAGTACGTC. Translated, this is CASSENTVSYEQYV.